The clone carrying this T cell receptor beta chain was picked up a small number of times. The record originates from a study of shared T cell receptors in the human thymus. The V end lost 3 bases, the J end lost 9 bases, and 16 bases lay between the germline ends. The CDR3 sequence is 14 residues long. CDR1 and CDR2 from the germline V gene are SGHDT and YYEEEE. The repertoire was sequenced with immunoSEQ multiplex PCR; TCRdb's copy has only in-frame clones and lacks some. The sample gives hundreds of thousands of clones, more than 75% of which show up once; less than 0.015% is in the top ten. The same data also contributed to another study, on human thymus T cells. As reported in that work: Having surgery to correct congenital heart defects, healthy Finnish infants acted as the donors. Resections from corrective heart surgery supplied the thymus tissue. There appeared to be biased usage of V and J genes in thymic and blood repertoires. What related research reported was that thymic repertoires overlapped highly among unrelated individuals.

Sample: thymocytes. V is TRBV5-6 and J is TRBJ2-1, with TRBD2 as a possible D gene (6 bases). This clonotype originated in a boy younger than two with a congenital heart defect. The CDR3 loop reads CASSSRCGEGEQFF. CDR3 DNA sequence: TGTGCCAGCAGCTCCCGATGCGGGGAAGGTGAGCAGTTCTTC.